Given below is one T cell receptor (beta chain) in context. The antigen is not known. Reverse transcription used roughly 0.45 to 1 ug RNA and random hexamers. TCRdb processed the immunoSEQ multiplex PCR reads anew with MiXCR; each CDR3 protein has one entry. The sample lists some 110,000 distinct CDR3 sequences, around 94% occurring once. The data are from a study of CD8 T cells in Susac syndrome. Study-level points and caveats: Some 17 Susac-specific public clones were found in total CD8+ repertoires and roughly 5 in CD8+ TEMRA repertoires.

Sequenced sample: CD8+ T cells from PBMCs. This clonotype was sampled from a human donor with Susac syndrome.

The CDR3 region is CASSLEGTGEQYF. The CDR3 bases are TGTGCCAGCAGTCTAGAAGGGACCGGCGAGCAGTACTTC. This sequence joins TRBV27 and TRBJ2-7; the D gene could be TRBD1 or TRBD2 (5 bases each). This CDR3 contains 13 residues. The germline gives CDR1 MNHEY, CDR2 SMNVEV (reference sequence). Trimming took off 5 bases at V and 6 bases at J, with 14 bases between the two ends.